This TCR beta chain was retrieved from a study of PD-L1 blockade in urothelial cancer. Study in general: Patients, treated from about 2014 onward, received atezolizumab 1,200 mg intravenously every 3 weeks. Specimens of blood held a median count of roughly 150,000 T cells.

This table comes from immunoSEQ multiplex PCR, and its TCRdb copy is limited to in-frame clones, with some not included. Of roughly 130,000 clones listed, roughly 84% are singletons. CDR1 is SGHAT, CDR2 FQNNGV, per germline. This CDR3 region has 19 residues. The V segment lost 1 base and the J segment 0 bases; nucleotides outside the gene matches: 10. The time point denotes: pretreatment peripheral blood. V gene TRBV11-2 combines with J gene TRBJ1-4, with 8 bases matching TRBD1. This TCR derives from a man between 50 and 59 years old with urothelial cancer. The sample consisted of PBMCs, taken around atezolizumab (anti-PD-L1) treatment. The CDR3 region is CASSLGVRYRGATNEKLFF. For the CDR3, the DNA is TGTGCCAGCAGCTTAGGCGTGAGGTACAGGGGGGCAACTAATGAAAAACTGTTTTTT.